Listed below are T cell receptor beta chains from one sample, sequenced in a study of cytomegalovirus exposure and HLA in healthy donors. Data came from immunoSEQ multiplex PCR; TCRdb stores just in-frame clones and leaves some out. The sample yields fewer than 250,000 clones, around 90% seen once. Sequenced: PBMCs. The origin of the receptors is a boy aged 2 to 10 in good health and CMV-seronegative. Both conserved end residues are part of each CDR3. The D gene is left open where the match is weak. Size values are once, few and many counts, or a class for expanded clones, and some rows have none.

size: .
V: TRBV30
D: TRBD2
J: TRBJ2-5
CDR3: CAWSRVGGIQETQYF
DNA: TGTGCCTGGAGTAGAGTGGGAGGGATCCAAGAGACCCAGTACTTC

size: .
V: TRBV7-7
D: .
J: TRBJ2-5
CDR3: CASSRTGTQTQYF
DNA: TGTGCCAGCAGCCGAACAGGGACCCAGACCCAGTACTTC

size: .
V: TRBV5-1
D: TRBD2
J: TRBJ2-2
CDR3: CASSSPGLGRPGELFF
DNA: TGCGCCAGCAGCTCCCCGGGACTAGGCCGACCCGGGGAGCTGTTTTTT

size: .
V: TRBV5-8
D: .
J: TRBJ2-5
CDR3: CASSLRVEGETQYF
DNA: TGTGCCAGCAGCTTACGTGTTGAGGGAGAGACCCAGTACTTC

size: .
V: TRBV4-2
D: TRBD1
J: TRBJ2-1
CDR3: CASSQLAGGNEQFF
DNA: TGTGCCAGCAGCCAATTAGCAGGGGGCAATGAGCAGTTCTTC

size: .
V: TRBV28
D: .
J: TRBJ2-7
CDR3: CASSPASGGLVYEQYF
DNA: TGTGCCAGCAGTCCCGCGAGTGGCGGGCTGGTGTACGAGCAGTACTTC

size: .
V: TRBV19
D: .
J: TRBJ1-5
CDR3: CASSISRSNQPQHF
DNA: TGTGCCAGTAGTATTAGTAGAAGCAATCAGCCCCAGCATTTT

size: .
V: TRBV9
D: .
J: TRBJ2-3
CDR3: CASSVVLGGSTDTQYF
DNA: TGTGCCAGCAGCGTAGTCTTGGGCGGGAGCACAGATACGCAGTATTTT

size: .
V: TRBV28
D: TRBD1
J: TRBJ1-2
CDR3: CASSFSRGHGYTF
DNA: TGTGCCAGCAGTTTCAGCAGGGGGCATGGCTACACCTTC

size: once
V: TRBV6-4
D: .
J: TRBJ2-5
CDR3: CAAHRGTTQETQYF
DNA: TGTGCCGCACACCGCGGCACCACCCAAGAGACCCAGTACTTC

size: .
V: TRBV15
D: TRBD1
J: TRBJ2-5
CDR3: CATATGTVGETQYF
DNA: TGTGCCACCGCCACGGGGACAGTAGGAGAGACCCAGTACTTC

size: .
V: TRBV30
D: .
J: TRBJ2-6
CDR3: CAWSVGITSSGANVLTF
DNA: TGTGCCTGGAGTGTCGGGATAACATCCTCTGGGGCCAACGTCCTGACTTTC

size: .
V: TRBV30
D: TRBD2
J: TRBJ2-7
CDR3: CAWSLTSGRAYEQYF
DNA: TGTGCCTGGAGTCTAACTAGCGGGAGAGCATACGAGCAGTACTTC

size: few
V: TRBV7-3
D: .
J: TRBJ2-6
CDR3: CASSSSGAKPSGANVLTF
DNA: TGTGCCAGCAGCTCATCAGGGGCCAAGCCCTCTGGGGCCAACGTCCTGACTTTC

size: .
V: TRBV7-8
D: TRBD1
J: TRBJ2-7
CDR3: CASSFAGGSLEQYF
DNA: TGTGCCAGCAGCTTCGCAGGGGGTAGTCTCGAGCAGTACTTC

size: .
V: TRBV7-7
D: .
J: TRBJ2-2
CDR3: CASSPTVSGGTGELFF
DNA: TGTGCCAGCAGTCCCACAGTTTCCGGGGGTACCGGGGAGCTGTTTTTT

size: .
V: TRBV6-5
D: .
J: TRBJ2-2
CDR3: CASSYSGLPNTGELFF
DNA: TGTGCCAGCAGTTACTCGGGACTCCCGAACACCGGGGAGCTGTTTTTT

size: .
V: TRBV2
D: TRBD2
J: TRBJ2-1
CDR3: CASSLGLAGYNEQFF
DNA: TGTGCCAGCAGTCTTGGACTAGCGGGGTACAATGAGCAGTTCTTC

size: .
V: TRBV28
D: TRBD1
J: TRBJ2-7
CDR3: CASSLTGTASYEQYF
DNA: TGTGCCAGCAGTCTAACCGGGACAGCCTCCTACGAGCAGTACTTC

size: .
V: TRBV5-6
D: TRBD2
J: TRBJ2-7
CDR3: CASSLDGGGYEQYF
DNA: TGTGCCAGCAGCTTGGACGGGGGGGGCTACGAGCAGTACTTC

size: .
V: TRBV6-6
D: .
J: TRBJ1-2
CDR3: CASSPVAATTNYGYTF
DNA: TGTGCCAGCAGCCCCGTAGCAGCAACTACTAACTATGGCTACACCTTC

size: .
V: TRBV28
D: .
J: TRBJ1-3
CDR3: CASLSWTASDGNTIYF
DNA: TGTGCCAGCCTGAGTTGGACAGCAAGCGATGGAAACACCATATATTTT

size: .
V: TRBV19
D: TRBD1
J: TRBJ1-4
CDR3: CASTPTGVATNEKLFF
DNA: TGTGCCAGTACCCCGACAGGGGTTGCAACTAATGAAAAACTGTTTTTT

size: .
V: TRBV27
D: .
J: TRBJ1-1
CDR3: CASSPRGFRDTEAFF
DNA: TGTGCCAGCAGTCCAAGGGGGTTTCGGGACACTGAAGCTTTCTTT

size: .
V: TRBV9
D: .
J: TRBJ2-2
CDR3: CASRAGTGELFF
DNA: TGTGCCAGCAGAGCTGGCACCGGGGAGCTGTTTTTT

size: .
V: TRBV10-3
D: .
J: TRBJ2-5
CDR3: CAISDSKEGRAETQYF
DNA: TGTGCCATCAGTGATAGCAAGGAGGGAAGGGCGGAGACCCAGTACTTC

size: .
V: TRBV6-1
D: .
J: TRBJ2-7
CDR3: CASSPLGRGDEQYF
DNA: TGTGCCAGCAGCCCCCTAGGGAGGGGGGACGAGCAGTACTTC

size: .
V: TRBV10-3
D: .
J: TRBJ2-1
CDR3: CAIKRDIALNNEQFF
DNA: TGTGCCATCAAGAGGGACATAGCTTTAAACAATGAGCAGTTCTTC

size: .
V: TRBV7-3
D: TRBD1
J: TRBJ2-7
CDR3: CASSLDRGHEQYF
DNA: TGTGCCAGCAGCCTGGACAGGGGGCATGAGCAGTACTTC

size: .
V: TRBV27
D: .
J: TRBJ1-5
CDR3: CASSLRAGADQPQHF
DNA: TGTGCCAGCAGTTTACGGGCAGGGGCCGATCAGCCCCAGCATTTT

size: .
V: TRBV7-9
D: .
J: TRBJ2-7
CDR3: CASSLDPQTYEQYF
DNA: TGTGCCAGCAGCTTAGACCCACAGACCTACGAGCAGTACTTC

size: .
V: TRBV7-9
D: .
J: TRBJ2-2
CDR3: CASSLRTVTNTGELFF
DNA: TGTGCCAGCAGCTTAAGGACAGTGACGAACACCGGGGAGCTGTTTTTT

size: .
V: TRBV15
D: TRBD2
J: TRBJ2-5
CDR3: CATSSGLAGKETQYF
DNA: TGTGCCACCAGCAGCGGACTAGCGGGGAAAGAGACCCAGTACTTC

size: .
V: TRBV5-4
D: TRBD1
J: TRBJ2-7
CDR3: CASSARTGYEQYF
DNA: TGTGCCAGCAGCGCACGGACAGGCTACGAGCAGTACTTC

size: .
V: TRBV15
D: .
J: TRBJ2-7
CDR3: CATSRAVVGKRPTGQYF
DNA: TGTGCCACCAGCAGAGCAGTGGTAGGTAAACGTCCAACGGGGCAGTACTTC

size: .
V: TRBV7-8
D: .
J: TRBJ2-5
CDR3: CASSLIGALKETQYF
DNA: TGTGCCAGCAGCTTAATAGGGGCTCTCAAAGAGACCCAGTACTTC

size: .
V: TRBV5-1
D: .
J: TRBJ2-7
CDR3: CASSFRTGSSYEQYF
DNA: TGCGCCAGCAGCTTTAGGACTGGGAGCTCCTACGAGCAGTACTTC

size: .
V: TRBV5-1
D: .
J: TRBJ2-5
CDR3: CASSSLTGLSVETQYF
DNA: TGCGCCAGCAGCTCGTTAACAGGGCTCTCTGTGGAGACCCAGTACTTC

size: .
V: TRBV5-1
D: .
J: TRBJ2-3
CDR3: CASSLDRGNTQYF
DNA: TGCGCCAGCAGCTTGGATAGGGGAAATACGCAGTATTTT

size: .
V: TRBV6-5
D: TRBD2
J: TRBJ2-3
CDR3: CASSYGSGTPTDTQYF
DNA: TGTGCCAGCAGTTATGGAAGCGGGACCCCCACAGATACGCAGTATTTT

size: .
V: TRBV23-1
D: .
J: TRBJ2-1
CDR3: CASTHGLVGVYEQFF
DNA: TGCGCCAGCACCCACGGCCTTGTAGGAGTTTATGAGCAGTTCTTC

size: .
V: TRBV7-8
D: .
J: TRBJ2-5
CDR3: CASSPGTNQETQYF
DNA: TGTGCCAGCAGCCCCGGGACAAACCAAGAGACCCAGTACTTC

size: few
V: TRBV5-1
D: .
J: TRBJ2-6
CDR3: CASSLISLATSGANVLTF
DNA: TGCGCCAGCAGCTTGATCTCCCTAGCCACCTCTGGGGCCAACGTCCTGACTTTC

size: .
V: TRBV5-1
D: TRBD2
J: TRBJ2-3
CDR3: CTSKIAGGSTDTQYF
DNA: TGCACCAGTAAAATAGCGGGGGGGAGCACAGATACGCAGTATTTT

size: .
V: TRBV19
D: TRBD1
J: TRBJ2-5
CDR3: CASSSVGTGLQETQYF
DNA: TGTGCCAGTAGTAGCGTAGGGACAGGACTTCAAGAGACCCAGTACTTC

size: .
V: TRBV27
D: .
J: TRBJ2-7
CDR3: CASSLSGSSYEQYF
DNA: TGTGCCAGCAGTTTATCCGGGAGCTCCTACGAGCAGTACTTC

size: .
V: TRBV18
D: .
J: TRBJ1-5
CDR3: CASSLTPGNQPQHF
DNA: TGTGCCAGCTCACTGACACCTGGCAATCAGCCCCAGCATTTT

size: .
V: TRBV5-1
D: TRBD1
J: TRBJ2-7
CDR3: CASSSGQGNEQYF
DNA: TGCGCCAGCAGCTCTGGACAGGGCAACGAGCAGTACTTC